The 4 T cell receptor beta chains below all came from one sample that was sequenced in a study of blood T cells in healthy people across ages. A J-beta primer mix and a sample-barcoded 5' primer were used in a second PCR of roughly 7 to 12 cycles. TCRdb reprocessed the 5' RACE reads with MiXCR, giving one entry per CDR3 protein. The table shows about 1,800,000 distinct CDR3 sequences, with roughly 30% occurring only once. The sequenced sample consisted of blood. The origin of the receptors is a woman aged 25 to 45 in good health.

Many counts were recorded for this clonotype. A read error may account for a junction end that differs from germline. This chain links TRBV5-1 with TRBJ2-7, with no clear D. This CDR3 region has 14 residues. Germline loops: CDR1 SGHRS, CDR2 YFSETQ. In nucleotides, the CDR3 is TGTGCCAGCAGTTTATCGTCGGGCACCTACGAGCAGTACTTC. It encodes CASSLSSGTYEQYF.

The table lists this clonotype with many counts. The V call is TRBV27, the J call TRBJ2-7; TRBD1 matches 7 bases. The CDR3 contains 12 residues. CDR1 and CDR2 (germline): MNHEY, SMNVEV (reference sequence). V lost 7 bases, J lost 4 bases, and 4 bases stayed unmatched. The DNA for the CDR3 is TGTGCCAGCACGAGACAGGGTTACGAGCAGTACTTC. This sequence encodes CASTRQGYEQYF.

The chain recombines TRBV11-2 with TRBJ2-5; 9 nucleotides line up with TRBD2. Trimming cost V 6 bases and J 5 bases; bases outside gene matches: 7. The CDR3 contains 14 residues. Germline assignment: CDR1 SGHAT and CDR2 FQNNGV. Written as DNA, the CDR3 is TGTGCCAGCAGGCTAGCGGGAAGATCCGAGACCCAGTACTTC. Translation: CASRLAGRSETQYF.

The chain's CDR3 is CASSSRAREGRHEQFF. CDR3 in DNA: TGTGCCAGCAGCTCAAGGGCTCGGGAGGGCCGACATGAGCAGTTCTTC. The chain is built from TRBV7-8 and TRBJ2-1; 8 bases are shared with TRBD2. The CDR3 length is 16 residues. Per germline, CDR1 SGHVS and CDR2 FQNEAQ. Trimming at V came to 4 bases and at J to 8 bases, leaving 13 bases not matched to a gene.